This is a list of T cell receptor beta chains from one sample in a study of T cell repertoires in cytomegalovirus infection. TCRdb re-called the reads through MiXCR, storing one row per CDR3 protein. Among a few hundred thousand distinct CDR3 sequences, around a sixth were seen once, and the ten largest hold roughly 9%. Sample: PBMCs. These receptors all come from a human donor in good health (CMV status not recorded). Some clones in this sample may be carry-over from other donors' samples. Each CDR3 is given with its conserved first and last residue. D genes are given only for firm matches. Clone size is shown for a subset of rows, as once, few, many or a class of expanded clone.

>TRBJ2-2|few|TRBD1|TRBV12-3/TRBV12-4
CASIRDSNTGELFF
TGTGCCAGCATTCGGGACAGTAACACCGGGGAGCTGTTTTTT
>TRBJ2-3|.|.|TRBV24-1
CATSDRSTDTQYF
TGTGCCACCAGTGACCGAAGCACAGATACGCAGTATTTT
>TRBJ2-1|.|TRBD1|TRBV20-1
CSASGPGQGVNEQFF
TGCAGTGCGAGTGGACCGGGACAGGGAGTTAATGAGCAGTTCTTC
>TRBJ1-4|once|TRBD1|TRBV7-9
CASSLQGVGEKLFF
TGTGCCAGCAGCCTCCAGGGGGTAGGAGAAAAACTGTTTTTT
>TRBJ2-1|few|TRBD1|TRBV4-2
CASSQDSVGQGIDEQFF
TGTGCCAGCAGCCAAGACTCGGTGGGACAGGGGATCGATGAGCAGTTCTTC
>TRBJ2-7|few|.|TRBV2
CASSGSLGYEQYF
TGTGCCAGCAGCGGGAGCTTGGGCTACGAGCAGTACTTC
>TRBJ1-2|.|.|TRBV5-5
CASSSGPDDPVGYGYTF
TGTGCCAGCAGCTCTGGTCCTGATGACCCGGTGGGCTATGGCTACACCTTC
>TRBJ1-1|many|.|TRBV4-1
CASSQDLGTPNTEAFF
TGCGCCAGCAGCCAAGATCTAGGGACACCGAACACTGAAGCTTTCTTT
>TRBJ1-6|.|TRBD1|TRBV4-2
CASRISGGGDDGSPLHF
TGTGCCAGCAGAATCTCAGGGGGAGGGGACGACGGTTCACCCCTCCACTTT
>TRBJ1-1|few|TRBD1|TRBV11-1
CASSRRTGLNEAFF
TGTGCCAGCAGCCGTCGGACAGGTCTCAATGAAGCTTTCTTT
>TRBJ2-7|many|.|TRBV7-8
CASSLAPYYEQYF
TGTGCCAGCAGCTTAGCCCCGTACTACGAGCAGTACTTC
>TRBJ2-7|.|TRBD2|TRBV7-9
CASGLRTSGRNEQYF
TGTGCCAGCGGCTTAAGGACTAGCGGGAGGAACGAGCAGTACTTC
>TRBJ2-1|.|TRBD1|TRBV11-3
CASSDRQGGNEQFF
TGTGCCAGCAGCGACCGACAGGGTGGCAATGAGCAGTTCTTC
>TRBJ2-1|.|TRBD2|TRBV5-5
CASSYVGGSYNEQFF
TGTGCCAGCAGCTACGTGGGGGGGTCCTACAATGAGCAGTTCTTC
>TRBJ1-1|.|.|TRBV24-1
CATSEGGGSTEAFF
TGTGCCACCAGTGAGGGAGGGGGTTCCACTGAAGCTTTCTTT
>TRBJ2-1|many|TRBD2|TRBV7-2
CASRGRGRGGEQFF
TGTGCCAGCAGGGGGAGGGGCCGGGGGGGTGAGCAGTTCTTC
>TRBJ2-6|.|.|TRBV5-1
CASSLSWGGANVLTF
TGCGCCAGCAGCTTAAGCTGGGGAGGGGCCAACGTCCTGACTTTC
>TRBJ1-5|.|.|TRBV2
CASSDERWLPQHF
TGTGCCAGCAGTGATGAAAGGTGGTTGCCCCAGCATTTT
>TRBJ1-1|many|TRBD1|TRBV7-2
CASRHAPGQVNTEAFF
TGTGCCAGCAGACACGCCCCGGGACAGGTGAACACTGAAGCTTTCTTT
>TRBJ1-2|few|.|TRBV5-4
CASSPPPQGTPYGYTF
TGTGCCAGCAGTCCCCCCCCCCAGGGTACCCCTTATGGCTACACCTTC
>TRBJ2-7|.|.|TRBV7-8
CASSEVGGEGTYEQYF
TGTGCCAGCAGCGAGGTAGGGGGAGAAGGGACCTACGAGCAGTACTTC
>TRBJ2-7|.|TRBD1|TRBV12-3/TRBV12-4
CASSLGDRGGKQYF
TGTGCCAGCAGTTTAGGGGACAGGGGAGGAAAGCAGTACTTC
>TRBJ2-3|few|TRBD1|TRBV24-1
CATSDPGQGGTDTQYF
TGTGCCACCAGTGATCCGGGACAGGGGGGAACAGATACGCAGTATTTT
>TRBJ1-1|many|.|TRBV11-2
CASSLGARTEAFF
TGTGCCAGCAGCTTAGGCGCTCGCACTGAAGCTTTCTTT
>TRBJ2-5|few|.|TRBV27
CAIVGEAEETQYF
TGTGCCATCGTCGGGGAGGCCGAAGAGACCCAGTACTTC
>TRBJ2-3|many|TRBD2|TRBV27
CASSLLGAGATDTQYF
TGTGCCAGCAGTCTCCTGGGAGCGGGGGCCACAGATACGCAGTATTTT
>TRBJ1-2|many|TRBD1|TRBV14
CASSPRTGDGYTF
TGTGCCAGCAGCCCCCGGACAGGGGATGGCTACACCTTC
>TRBJ2-3|many|.|TRBV6-2/TRBV6-3
CASTTSEETQYF
TGTGCCAGCACGACTTCCGAGGAAACGCAGTATTTT
>TRBJ1-1|.|.|TRBV29-1
CSAGLGMGTEAFF
TGCAGCGCCGGGCTTGGGATGGGAACTGAAGCTTTCTTT
>TRBJ2-1|.|TRBD1|TRBV25-1
CASNSLGTGFNEQFF
TGTGCCAGCAACTCCCTAGGGACAGGGTTCAATGAGCAGTTCTTC
>TRBJ1-3|few|TRBD1|TRBV7-6
CASSSDRGGNTIYF
TGTGCCAGCAGCTCCGACAGGGGTGGAAACACCATATATTTT
>TRBJ1-1|.|.|TRBV29-1
CSVRRGTEAFF
TGCAGCGTACGCAGGGGTACTGAAGCTTTCTTT
>TRBJ2-7|.|TRBD1|TRBV19
CASSSTGTGYEQYF
TGTGCCAGTAGTTCCACCGGGACAGGGTACGAGCAGTACTTC
>TRBJ2-4|many|.|TRBV10-3
CASNRVTKNIQYF
TGTGCCTCCAACAGGGTTACCAAAAACATTCAGTACTTC
>TRBJ1-4|many|.|TRBV7-8
CASSLGRTNEKLFF
TGTGCCAGCAGCTTAGGGCGCACTAATGAAAAACTGTTTTTT
>TRBJ2-1|many|.|TRBV7-6
CASSLGQAHAFYEQFF
TGTGCCAGCAGCCTAGGGCAGGCCCACGCTTTTTATGAGCAGTTCTTC
>TRBJ2-1|few|TRBD2|TRBV12-5
CASGFLAGGNNEQFF
TGTGCTAGTGGTTTTTTGGCGGGGGGGAACAATGAGCAGTTCTTC
>TRBJ2-5|many|.|TRBV20-1
CSASASYQETQYF
TGCAGTGCTAGCGCTAGTTACCAAGAGACCCAGTACTTC
>TRBJ1-2|few|.|TRBV20-1
CSATGEGYTF
TGCAGTGCTACAGGGGAGGGCTACACCTTC
>TRBJ1-3|many|.|TRBV12-3/TRBV12-4
CASSRTESATGNTIYF
TGTGCCAGCAGTAGGACAGAGTCGGCCACTGGAAACACCATATATTTT
>TRBJ1-5|many|.|TRBV4-1
CASSQGILPGNQPQHF
TGCGCCAGCAGCCAAGGAATTTTACCAGGCAATCAGCCCCAGCATTTT